In this sample, the clone carrying this TCR beta chain turned up many times. The antigen is undetermined. Unique molecular identifiers were incorporated when the TCRbeta library was constructed. TCRdb itself ran the PCR reads through MiXCR, one entry per CDR3 protein. The sample lists over 90,000 distinct CDR3 sequences; around 6% were seen once. The CDR3 runs to 16 residues. Germline V gene data show CDR1 as KGHSH and CDR2 as LQKENI. Trimming cost V 5 bases and J 7 bases; bases outside gene matches: 13. This record comes from a study of T-cell reconstitution after alpha-beta-depleted transplantation in children. Study-wide findings and caveats: T-cell numbers and diversity one year post-transplant derived largely from freshly generated T cells. There were some patients whose high TCRbeta diversity at day 60 came from surviving recipient T cells and thymic progenitors. The origin of alpha-beta T cells about two months after transplant was reportedly several hundred expanded graft clones.

The chain joins TRBV18 to TRBJ1-2, with 10 nucleotides matching TRBD1. This clonotype originated in a female patient aged 2-10 years who had a stem cell transplant for Fanconi anemia, so the T cells may come from the graft donor. This specimen was PBMCs, mostly from graft donor cells, taken 60 days after TCRalphabeta/CD19-depleted stem cell transplant. The CDR3 DNA is TGTGCCAGCTCAGCTTTACCGGGACAGGGGCCATCTGGCTACACCTTC. Protein product: CASSALPGQGPSGYTF. Supplemented by reference TRBV18 and TRBJ1-2, the full variable domain reads NAGVMQNPRHLVRRRGQEARLRCSPMKGHSHVYWYRQLPEEGLKFMVYLQKENIIDESGMPKERFSAEFPKEGPSILRIQQVVRGDSAAYFCASSALPGQGPSGYTFGSGTRLTVV.